This T cell receptor beta chain was observed in a study of blood T cell repertoires in COVID-19. Overall study: From T cells, B-cell-depleted T cells, or PBMCs came the material, which was cDNA or gDNA.

The junction had 11 bases not matched to a gene; V was cut back by 7 bases and J by 6 bases. The CDR3 length is 15 residues. CDR1 LNHDA and CDR2 SQIVND come from the germline V gene (reference sequence). In the study's own analysis: Amplification with reference gene primers provided the estimates of nucleated cell counts. TCRdb's copy holds only in-frame clones and misses some; the assay was immunoSEQ multiplex PCR. The DNA gave D and trimming, while V, J and clone size come from that table. The table includes just over 250,000 clones, around 84% detected once. The gene calls are TRBV19 and TRBJ2-3; 9 bases agree with TRBD2. The sample comprised PBMCs or T cells enriched from blood (not recorded which). This sequence was found in a man aged 25-45 years with acute COVID-19. The DNA for the CDR3 is TGTGCCAGTACGAACCAGGGACTAGCATCCGATACGCAGTATTTT. Encoded protein: CASTNQGLASDTQYF.